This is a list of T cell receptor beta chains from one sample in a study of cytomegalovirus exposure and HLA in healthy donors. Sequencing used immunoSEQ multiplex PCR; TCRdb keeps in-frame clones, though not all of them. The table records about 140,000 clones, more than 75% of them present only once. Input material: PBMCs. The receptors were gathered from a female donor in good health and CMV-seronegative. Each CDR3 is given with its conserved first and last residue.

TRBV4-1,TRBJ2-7,CASSAPGGSSYEQYF
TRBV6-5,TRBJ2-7,CASRSGSTYEQYF
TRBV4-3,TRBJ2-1,CASSLPRGEQFF
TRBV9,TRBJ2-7,CASSVCSGGKAFSYEQYF
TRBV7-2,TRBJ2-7,CASSWRIAYEQYF
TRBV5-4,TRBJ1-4,CARGERGGTNEKLFF
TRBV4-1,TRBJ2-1,CASSQDPGFEQFF
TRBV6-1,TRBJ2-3,CASIEGRLDTQYF
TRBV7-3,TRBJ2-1,CASSLSAGGLEQFF
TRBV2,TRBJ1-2,CASILEVIGGDYGYTF
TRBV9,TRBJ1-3,CASSNQLGTPRSSSGNTIYF
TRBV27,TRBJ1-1,CASRAVNTEAFF
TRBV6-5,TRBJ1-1,CASSRRGEAFF
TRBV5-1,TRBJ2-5,CASSFRTSWDQETQYF
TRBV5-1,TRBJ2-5,CASSEAPGGETQYF
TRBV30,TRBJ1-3,CAWGGQSDGNTIYF
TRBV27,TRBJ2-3,CASSLGGPRAQYF
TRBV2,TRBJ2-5,CASNRGLAGTQGETQYF
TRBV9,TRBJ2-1,CASSLLAGGINEQFF
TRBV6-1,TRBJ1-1,CASSGTGVRNTEAFF
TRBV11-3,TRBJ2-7,CASSFGYGRGSYEQYF
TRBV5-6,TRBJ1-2,CASSLLWDSGPYGYTF
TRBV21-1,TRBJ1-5,CASSKVPGDNQPQHF
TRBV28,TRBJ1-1,CASSLWGQGRTEAFF
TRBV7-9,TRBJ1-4,CASSLVSATNEKLFF
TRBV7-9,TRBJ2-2,CASSLPLTGELFF
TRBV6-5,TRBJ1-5,CASASTGYQPQHF
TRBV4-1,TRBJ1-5,CASSQDGTGVVPQHF
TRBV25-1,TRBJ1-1,CASSDNRVPAFF
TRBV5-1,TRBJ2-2,CASSLSGGLDTGELFF
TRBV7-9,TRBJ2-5,CASSSPETQYF
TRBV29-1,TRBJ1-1,CSVGAGSTEAFF
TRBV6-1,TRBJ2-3,CASSGTSGGQDTQYF
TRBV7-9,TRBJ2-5,CASSYSPGLASGETQYF
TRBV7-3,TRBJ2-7,CASSPAGNRGPYEQYF
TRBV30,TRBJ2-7,CAWSVGRDEQYF
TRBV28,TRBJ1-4,CASSLRGNEKLFF
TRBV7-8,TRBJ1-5,CASSLYTGNHQPQHF
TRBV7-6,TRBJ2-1,CASSLGARSGSQFF
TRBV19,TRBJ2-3,CASSLGTGDLSFTDTQYF
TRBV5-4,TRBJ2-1,CASSTLKRRDYNEQFF
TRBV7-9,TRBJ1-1,CASWATAMNTEAFF